These T cell receptor beta chains were read from a single sample in a study of identical twins. MiXCR, applied by TCRdb to the 5' RACE reads, yields one record per CDR3 protein. The sample lists about 530,000 distinct CDR3 sequences; about a fifth were seen once. This sample was shared with a second study, whose subject was yellow fever vaccine responses in identical twins.

Input material: CD4+ T cells sorted from blood. The receptors derive from a woman aged 18-35 years in good health. CDR3s leave out the opening cysteine and the closing phenylalanine or tryptophan. Size is stated for part of the rows, as once, few or many counts, or as a class when the clone is expanded.

>TRBV5-6|few|12
ASSHRTVNTEAF
>TRBV20-1|NA|10
SAYEENTEAF
>TRBV27|NA|11
ASSSGTVLHLH
>TRBV7-9|NA|12
ASSLDGATYEQY
>TRBV7-2|few|15
ASSPQPSGSSSGEQY
>TRBV25-1|NA|13
ASSEFFGTSVEQY
>TRBV12-3/TRBV12-4|few|12
ASSPTYWLGPQH
>TRBV10-3|NA|13
AISEPGTGSEKLF
>TRBV12-3/TRBV12-4|few|13
ASSPIFANTGELF
>TRBV6-1|few|12
ASILGGGSIGYT
>TRBV28|few|13
ASTVSGGGNYGYT
>TRBV10-1|NA|11
ASTGTTVGEQF
>TRBV15|NA|16
ATSRDGAGSSGANVLT
>TRBV3-1|few|10
ASSRYLYEQY
>TRBV4-1|NA|16
ASSQETLAGGISYEQY
>TRBV5-1|few|14
ASSSDRRTSTDTQY
>TRBV11-2|few|15
ASSINLQGVEYNEQF
>TRBV10-3|few|14
AISEWGGSSYNEQF
>TRBV12-3/TRBV12-4|few|12
ASSYRQGAGEQY
>TRBV3-1|many|10
ASKGGGTEAF
>TRBV24-1|few|14
ATSDLPRGRINEQF
>TRBV6-1|NA|12
ASSHEQSNTEAF
>TRBV7-6|NA|15
ASSLYRGQFSTDTQY
>TRBV6-5|many|16
ASSYSFVHPGSYNEQF
>TRBV5-5|NA|13
ASSPGTVSSYEQY
>TRBV5-1|NA|15
ASSAGTSGGARDTQY
>TRBV18|NA|13
ASSPPSAGGGELF
>TRBV5-5|NA|13
ASSFNQGPGYGYT
>TRBV12-3/TRBV12-4|many|11
ASSPTGGNEQF
>TRBV7-3|NA|12
ASSPGLGPYEQY
>TRBV12-3/TRBV12-4|few|11
ASSPVQQGPLH
>TRBV5-1|NA|12
ASSLGGSVHEQY
>TRBV9|many|14
ASSVGQGVSSYEQY
>TRBV3-1|NA|14
ASRLRAGLNTGELF
>TRBV11-2|NA|12
ASSLVRSQETQY
>TRBV5-1|few|13
ASSLGQIRGETQY
>TRBV2|NA|11
ASTTSPVHEQF